Below, 31 T cell receptor beta chains from the same sample are listed, as sequenced in a study of blood T cell repertoires in COVID-19. Method: immunoSEQ multiplex PCR; TCRdb's copy keeps in-frame clones and lacks some. Counted here are around 210,000 clones, approximately 88% occurring once; the ten biggest clones make up 7.5% to 10%. Sequenced input: PBMCs or T cells enriched from blood (not recorded which). The receptor source for this set is a young woman who had recovered from COVID-19.

V is TRBV9 and J is TRBJ1-3; D is uncertain. In germline, CDR1 is SGDLS, CDR2 YYNGEE. V was clipped by 3 bases and J by 2 bases, with 12 bases between them. This CDR3 comprises 15 residues. The DNA for the CDR3 is TGTGCCAGCAGCGGGGCGGGAACTGCTGGAAACACCATATATTTT. As protein: CASSGAGTAGNTIYF.

This clone was observed once. The chain links TRBV4-1 to TRBJ1-3; D gene uncertain. The ends were cut back, 1 base at V and 0 bases at J, with 10 bases in the middle. CDR1 and CDR2 from the germline V gene are MGHRA and YSYEKL. The CDR3 sequence is 16 residues long. The CDR3 bases are TGCGCCAGCAGCCAAGGAGCGGGCTCCTCTGGAAACACCATATATTTT. It specifies CASSQGAGSSGNTIYF.

In its sample, this clone was seen a few times. The chain is built from TRBV7-3 and TRBJ1-1, with TRBD1 matching over 7 bases. The germline CDR1 and CDR2 sequences are SGHTA and FQGTGA. The V gene end was trimmed by 6 bases and the J gene end by 4 bases; junction bases not matched to a gene: 8. The CDR3 has 14 residues. The CDR3 nucleotides are TGTGCCAGCAGTCCTAGGGGGCTGGGCACTGAAGCTTTCTTT. This encodes CASSPRGLGTEAFF.

The chain carries TRBV2 and TRBJ1-2; D is possibly TRBD1 (6 bases). Trimming removed 3 bases at V and 4 bases at J, with 21 bases between. CDR1 and CDR2 from the germline V gene are SNHLY and FYNNEI. CDR3 length: 17 residues. The CDR3 is CASSDVFRTANVYGYTF. The DNA of the CDR3 is TGTGCCAGCAGTGATGTTTTCCGGACAGCGAACGTCTATGGCTACACCTTC.

The chain links TRBV10-1 to TRBJ2-3; 9 bases match TRBD1. The CDR3 totals 15 residues. Germline V CDR1 and CDR2: WNHNN, SYGVQD (reference sequence). The V segment lost 3 bases and the J segment 3 bases; nucleotides outside the gene matches: 4. The CDR3 coding sequence is TGCGCCAGCAGTGATTCAGGGACAGGGACAGATACGCAGTATTTT. Its protein is CASSDSGTGTDTQYF.

This chain links TRBV9 with TRBJ1-6; D ambiguous. V lost 0 bases, J lost 7 bases, and 14 bases lay in between. The CDR3 is 16 amino acids. CDR1 and CDR2 from the germline V gene are SGDLS and YYNGEE. This CDR3 reads CASSVEWRGLNSPLHF. The CDR3 coding sequence is TGTGCCAGCAGCGTAGAGTGGAGAGGCCTGAATTCACCCCTCCACTTT.

The J gene is TRBJ1-6, the V gene TRBV12-5, with 11 bases fitting TRBD1. The CDR3 sequence is 15 residues long. Germline V gene lookup returns CDR1 LGHNT and CDR2 FRNRAP. V trimming: 6 bases; J trimming: 10 bases; junction bases outside the gene matches: 8. CDR3 sequence reads: CASGAGTGGSSPLHF. The DNA of the CDR3 is TGTGCTAGTGGGGCCGGGACAGGGGGGAGCTCACCCCTCCACTTT.

The J gene is TRBJ1-2, the V gene TRBV18; TRBD1 matches 8 bases. Germline V gives CDR1 KGHSH, CDR2 LQKENI. V was pared by 2 bases and J by 0 bases, with 11 bases of the junction left unmatched. The CDR3 totals 18 residues. CDR3 bases: TGTGCCAGCTCACCAAAAATTCGCCGGGACAGGCCTAACTATGGCTACACCTTC. It translates to CASSPKIRRDRPNYGYTF.

This clone has only one observation. The rearrangement joins TRBV5-6 to TRBJ2-1, with 7 bases fitting TRBD2. In germline, CDR1 is SGHDT, CDR2 YYEEEE. Trimming at V came to 0 bases and at J to 5 bases, leaving 8 bases not matched to a gene. The CDR3 is 16 residues long. In DNA, the CDR3 is TGTGCCAGCAGCTTGGTTTTGGCTAGCGGAGACAATGAGCAGTTCTTC. Translated: CASSLVLASGDNEQFF.

The CDR3 sequence is CASSDSTDEKLFF. CDR3 sequence (DNA): TGTGCCAGCTCCGACAGCACTGATGAAAAACTGTTTTTT. The V call is TRBV6-5, the J call TRBJ1-4, with D perhaps TRBD1 (5 bases). Germline V gene lookup returns CDR1 MNHEY and CDR2 SVGAGI. The ends were cut back, 8 bases at V and 6 bases at J, with 13 bases in the middle. CDR3 length: 13 residues.

This clone appeared a single time. The chain links TRBV10-1 to TRBJ2-2; D is undetermined. CDR3 length equals 14 residues. From germline, CDR1 is WNHNN and CDR2 SYGVQD (reference sequence). Trimming cost V 2 bases and J 2 bases, with 6 bases left between them. The CDR3 loop is CASSERRNTGELFF. DNA for the CDR3: TGCGCCAGCAGTGAGCGTAGAAACACCGGGGAGCTGTTTTTT.

This clone appeared once. The chain employs TRBV12-3 or TRBV12-4 and TRBJ1-3; perhaps TRBD1 as D (6 bases). V dropped 5 bases and J dropped 7 bases, with 9 bases sitting between them. CDR3 size: 12 residues. The CDR3 nucleotides are TGTGCCAGCAGTGGGGGCGGGAACACCATATATTTT. Protein sequence: CASSGGGNTIYF.

The V and J genes are TRBV9 and TRBJ1-2; D uncertain. This CDR3 has 14 residues. Germline CDR1 SGDLS, CDR2 YYNGEE. The germline V and J ends were trimmed by 6 bases and 4 bases, with 16 bases remaining between them. The CDR3 DNA reads as TGTGCCAGCACCCAACCGGGAGGAGGCTATGGCTACACCTTC. It specifies CASTQPGGGYGYTF.

This clone was detected once. The chain couples TRBV21-1 to TRBJ1-5; the table's D call TRBD1 went unverified against the DNA. TRBV21-1 is a listed pseudogene. This CDR3 region has 19 residues. This chain's CDR3 is CASSKGTGGFLPLNQPQHF. CDR3 coding DNA: TGTGCCAGCAGCAAAGGAACAGGGGGCTTTTTACCCCTCAATCAGCCCCAGCATTTT.

V is TRBV29-1 and J is TRBJ1-1, with TRBD1 matching 7 bases. Losses at the gene ends were 6 bases for V and 4 bases for J; bases not matched to a gene: 5. Germline V CDR1 and CDR2: SQVTM, ANQGSEA. The CDR3 consists of 12 residues. In DNA, the CDR3 is TGCAGCGTGGACAGGCTCCTCACTGAAGCTTTCTTT. This sequence encodes CSVDRLLTEAFF.

The V gene is TRBV4-1, the J gene TRBJ1-4; 8 nucleotides align to TRBD1. Germline assignment: CDR1 MGHRA and CDR2 YSYEKL. Trimming at V came to 6 bases and at J to 0 bases, leaving 3 bases not matched to a gene. The CDR3 contains 15 residues. This CDR3 is CASRQGVATNEKLFF. In DNA form, the CDR3 reads TGCGCCAGCAGACAGGGGGTTGCAACTAATGAAAAACTGTTTTTT.

The CDR3 DNA follows: TGTGCCAGCAGGGTGACAGGTATCAATTCACCCCTCCACTTT. It encodes CASRVTGINSPLHF. The gene calls are TRBV2 and TRBJ1-6; TRBD1 might be the D (6 bases). V was trimmed by 6 bases and J by 7 bases, leaving 13 bases between them. The CDR3 is 14 residues long. Germline V gene sequence: CDR1 SNHLY, CDR2 FYNNEI.

The CDR3 DNA sequence: TGTGCCAGCAGTCCTAAGTTCTACGGCAGGAGGGGCAATCAGCCCCAGCATTTT. Residues: CASSPKFYGRRGNQPQHF. This chain connects TRBV28 to TRBJ1-5, with no clear D. The V gene lost 5 bases and the J gene lost 2 bases, with 22 bases spanning the gap. The length of the CDR3 is 18 residues. Germline CDR1 reads MDHEN; CDR2 reads SYDVKM.

The rearrangement joins TRBV5-6 to TRBJ1-1; 8 bases map to TRBD1. Germline CDR1 SGHDT, CDR2 YYEEEE. CDR3 size: 14 residues. V lost 3 bases, J lost 2 bases, and 3 bases stayed unmatched. The CDR3 DNA follows: TGTGCCAGCAGCTCGACAGGGGTCAACACTGAAGCTTTCTTT. Translating it yields CASSSTGVNTEAFF.

Worth noting for this clone: The same CDR3 is also encoded by other DNA sequences in this sample. The rearrangement links TRBV18 to TRBJ2-3, with 10 positions matching TRBD2. This CDR3 is 16 amino acids long. The V segment lost 1 base and the J segment 4 bases; nucleotides outside the gene matches: 5. In germline, CDR1 is KGHSH, CDR2 LQKENI. This CDR3 is CASSPRASGGADTQYF. The CDR3 nucleotides are TGTGCCAGCTCACCACGTGCTAGCGGGGGTGCAGATACGCAGTATTTT.

The gene calls are TRBV19 and TRBJ1-4; tentative D call: TRBD1 (5 bases). The CDR3 loop spans 15 amino acids. Germline V gives CDR1 LNHDA, CDR2 SQIVND (reference sequence). Trimming removed 5 bases from V and 8 bases from J, with 18 bases in between. The CDR3 protein is CASSASGLRGEKLFF. Written as DNA, the CDR3 is TGTGCCAGTAGTGCATCCGGACTTCGGGGGGAAAAACTGTTTTTT.

The chain links TRBV5-1 to TRBJ2-1, with 9 bases that match TRBD2. Germline loops: CDR1 SGHRS, CDR2 YFSETQ. V lost 5 bases to trimming and J lost 6 bases; unmatched junction nucleotides: 12. This CDR3 has 16 amino acids. The CDR3: CASRDPSGGMINEQFF. The CDR3 bases are TGCGCCAGCAGGGACCCAAGCGGGGGGATGATCAATGAGCAGTTCTTC.

V is TRBV13 and J is TRBJ1-2; 9 nucleotides align to TRBD1. V was clipped by 6 bases and J by 7 bases; unmatched bases: 9. There are 14 residues in the CDR3. Germline V gene data show CDR1 as PRHDT and CDR2 as FYEKMQ (reference sequence). The CDR3 sequence: CASSLLQGAPGYTF. In DNA form, the CDR3 reads TGTGCCAGCAGTCTGTTACAGGGGGCGCCTGGCTACACCTTC.

The rearrangement uses TRBV18 and TRBJ2-1, with TRBD2 identical over 7 bases. Trimming cost V 2 bases and J 7 bases; bases outside gene matches: 2. This CDR3 spans 13 amino acids. In germline, CDR1 is KGHSH, CDR2 LQKENI. The CDR3 bases are TGTGCCAGCTCACCAGGGAGGGATAATGAGCAGTTCTTC. Its protein product is CASSPGRDNEQFF.

This rearrangement joins TRBV3-1 (or the pseudogene TRBV3-2) to TRBJ2-2; 12 bases match TRBD1. Germline assignment: CDR1 LGHDT and CDR2 YNNKEL (reference sequence). This CDR3 is built from 18 residues. With V trimmed by 4 bases and J by 3 bases, 9 bases remained unmatched. CDR3 nucleotide sequence: TGTGCCAGCAGCCGGGACAGGGGGCTCTTGGGGTACACCGGGGAGCTGTTTTTT. It codes for CASSRDRGLLGYTGELFF.

This chain uses TRBV9 with TRBJ2-1; 11 bases map to TRBD2. CDR1 is SGDLS and CDR2 is YYNGEE in the germline V gene. J lost 4 bases, V lost 4 bases, and 7 bases had no gene match. CDR3 size: 16 residues. The CDR3 nucleotides are TGTGCCAGCAGCCGAATAGCGGGGGGGCTTTACAATGAGCAGTTCTTC. Protein: CASSRIAGGLYNEQFF. Full variable domain (missing parts from reference TRBV9 and TRBJ2-1): DSGVTQTPKHLITATGQRVTLRCSPRSGDLSVYWYQQSLDQGLQFLIQYYNGEERAKGNILERFSAQQFPDLHSELNLSSLELGDSALYFCASSRIAGGLYNEQFFGPGTRLTVL.

The V gene is TRBV4-1, the J gene TRBJ1-2; perhaps TRBD1 as D (6 bases). The CDR3 has 16 amino acids. The ends were cut back, 1 base at V and 2 bases at J, with 14 bases in the middle. Germline V CDR1 and CDR2: MGHRA, YSYEKL. CDR3 nucleotide sequence: TGCGCCAGCAGCCAAGCAGGGGCCCTATTAAACTATGGCTACACCTTC. Translated, it gives CASSQAGALLNYGYTF.

This chain connects TRBV27 to TRBJ1-2, with no clear D. The V gene's germline CDR1 is MNHEY and CDR2 SMNVEV (reference sequence). V dropped 5 bases and J dropped 5 bases, with 24 bases sitting between them. The CDR3 sequence is 17 residues long. The CDR3 nucleotides are TGTGCCAGCAGTCGGGATATTACTCCGGACGGAGCGTATGGCTACACCTTC. It translates to CASSRDITPDGAYGYTF.

The gene calls are TRBV19 and TRBJ1-5; 11 nucleotides agree with TRBD1. The CDR3 is 17 amino acids. Losses at the gene ends were 1 base for V and 5 bases for J; bases not matched to a gene: 7. CDR1 and CDR2 (germline): LNHDA, SQIVND (reference sequence). The CDR3 protein is CASSIGGTGGSYQPQHF. In DNA form, the CDR3 reads TGTGCCAGTAGTATAGGGGGGACAGGGGGTTCTTATCAGCCCCAGCATTTT. Full variable domain (rest looked up from reference TRBV19 and TRBJ1-5): DGGITQSPKYLFRKEGQNVTLSCEQNLNHDAMYWYRQDPGQGLRLIYYSQIVNDFQKGDIAEGYSVSREKKESFPLTVTSAQKNPTAFYLCASSIGGTGGSYQPQHFGDGTRLSIL.

The V call is TRBV5-1, the J call TRBJ2-7; weak D call: TRBD1 (6 bases). This CDR3 has 13 residues. Germline values: CDR1 SGHRS, CDR2 YFSETQ. The V gene lost 6 bases and the J gene lost 1 base, with 11 bases spanning the gap. The chain's CDR3 is CASTLQGSYEQYF. Written as DNA, the CDR3 is TGCGCCAGCACCCTTCAGGGGTCCTACGAGCAGTACTTC.

This clone was found once. The J gene is TRBJ1-3, the V gene TRBV5-1; the D is unclear. Trimming removed 4 bases from V and 0 bases from J, with 8 bases in between. The CDR3 totals 14 residues. Looked up from germline, CDR1 is SGHRS and CDR2 is YFSETQ. This CDR3 is CASSIGNSGNTIYF. DNA of the CDR3: TGCGCCAGCAGCATTGGCAACTCTGGAAACACCATATATTTT.